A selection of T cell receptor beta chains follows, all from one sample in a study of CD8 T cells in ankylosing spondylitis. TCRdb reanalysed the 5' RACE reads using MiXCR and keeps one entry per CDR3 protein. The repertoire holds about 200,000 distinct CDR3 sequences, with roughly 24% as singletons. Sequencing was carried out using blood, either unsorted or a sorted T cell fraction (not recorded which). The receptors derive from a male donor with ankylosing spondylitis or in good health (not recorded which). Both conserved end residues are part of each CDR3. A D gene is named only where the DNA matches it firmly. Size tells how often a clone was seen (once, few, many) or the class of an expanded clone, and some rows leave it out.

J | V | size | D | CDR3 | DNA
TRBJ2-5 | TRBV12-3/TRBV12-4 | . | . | CASSLQLQETQYF | TGTGCCAGCAGCCTACAGTTGCAAGAGACCCAGTACTTC
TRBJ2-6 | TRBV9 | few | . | CASSVESSGANVLTF | TGTGCCAGCAGCGTAGAGAGCTCTGGGGCCAACGTCCTGACTTTC
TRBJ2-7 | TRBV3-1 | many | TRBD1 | CASSLGQGPYEQYF | TGTGCCAGCAGCCTGGGACAGGGCCCCTACGAGCAGTACTTC
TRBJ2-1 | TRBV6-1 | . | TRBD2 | CASKAGGWSEQFF | TGTGCCAGCAAGGCGGGAGGGTGGAGTGAGCAGTTCTTC
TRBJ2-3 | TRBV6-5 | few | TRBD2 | CASSFSSAGGSEDTQYF | TGTGCCAGCAGTTTCTCATCAGCGGGAGGGTCGGAAGATACGCAGTATTTT
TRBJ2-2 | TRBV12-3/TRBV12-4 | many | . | CASSLWRAGELFF | TGTGCCAGCAGTTTATGGCGGGCCGGGGAGCTGTTTTTT
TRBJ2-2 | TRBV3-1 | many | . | CASSQELRELFF | TGTGCCAGCAGCCAAGAACTCCGGGAGCTGTTTTTT
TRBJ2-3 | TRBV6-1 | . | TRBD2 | CASSPGGRTDTQYF | TGTGCCAGCAGCCCGGGAGGACGCACAGATACGCAGTATTTT
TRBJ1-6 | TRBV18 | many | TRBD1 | CASSPDRGGSPLHF | TGTGCCAGCTCACCGGACAGGGGAGGTTCACCCCTCCACTTT
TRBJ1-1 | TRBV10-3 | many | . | CAISVDRVNTEAFF | TGTGCCATCAGTGTAGATAGGGTAAACACTGAAGCTTTCTTT
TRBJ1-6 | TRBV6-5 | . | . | CASRDGNSPLHF | TGTGCCAGCCGGGACGGCAATTCACCCCTCCACTTT
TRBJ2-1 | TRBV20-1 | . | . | CSARDNDNEQFF | TGCAGTGCTAGGGACAACGACAATGAGCAGTTCTTC
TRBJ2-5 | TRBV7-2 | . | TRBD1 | CASSFNRDRVETQYF | TGTGCCAGCAGCTTCAATCGTGACAGGGTTGAGACCCAGTACTTC
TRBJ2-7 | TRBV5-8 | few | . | CASSLSPGEAEEQYF | TGTGCCAGCAGCTTGAGTCCAGGGGAGGCTGAAGAGCAGTACTTC
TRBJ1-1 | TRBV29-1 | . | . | CSVDHRDTRAEAFF | TGCAGCGTTGATCACAGGGATACTAGGGCTGAAGCTTTCTTT